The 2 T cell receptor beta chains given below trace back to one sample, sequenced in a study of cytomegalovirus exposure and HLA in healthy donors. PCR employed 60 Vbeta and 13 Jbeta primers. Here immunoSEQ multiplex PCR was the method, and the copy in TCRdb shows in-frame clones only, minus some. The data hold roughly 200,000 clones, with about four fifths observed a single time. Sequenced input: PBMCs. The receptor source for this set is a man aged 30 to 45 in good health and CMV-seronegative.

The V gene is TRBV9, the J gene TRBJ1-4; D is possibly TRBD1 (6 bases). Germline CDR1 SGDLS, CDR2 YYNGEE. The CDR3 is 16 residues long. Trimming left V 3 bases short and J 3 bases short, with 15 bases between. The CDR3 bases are TGTGCCAGCAGCGCCGGGACGCAGGGGTCTAATGAAAAACTGTTTTTT. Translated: CASSAGTQGSNEKLFF.

The DNA of the CDR3 is TGTGCCAGCAGTGAGAAGCTTCTACAAGAGACCCAGTACTTC. Protein product: CASSEKLLQETQYF. The chain employs TRBV2 and TRBJ2-5; D gene unclear. The germline V gene encodes CDR1 SNHLY and CDR2 FYNNEI. CDR3 length equals 14 residues. V dropped 3 bases and J dropped 2 bases, with 10 bases sitting between them.